This entry lists 9 T cell receptor beta chains sequenced from one sample in a study of PD-1 blockade in classical Hodgkin lymphoma. The patients all showed relapse after autologous stem cell transplantation, while their brentuximab vedotin exposure varied. Some clones are missing from TCRdb's copy, which holds only in-frame ones; the method was immunoSEQ multiplex PCR. The table shows 75,000 to 100,000 clones, with around 81% occurring only once. Sequences were derived from peripheral blood mononuclear cells (PBMCs), sampled before the second cycle of nivolumab. The receptors were gathered from a human donor with classical Hodgkin lymphoma.

The V and J genes are TRBV2 and TRBJ2-7; D tentatively fits TRBD1 or TRBD2 (6 bases each). The V and J ends lost 4 bases and 5 bases respectively, with 9 bases between them. Per the germline V gene, CDR1 is SNHLY and CDR2 is FYNNEI. The CDR3 runs to 12 residues. Here the CDR3 DNA reads TGTGCCAGCAGTGTAAGGGGGGACGAGCAGTACTTC. This translates into CASSVRGDEQYF.

The CDR3 coding sequence is TGCGCCAGCAGCCAAGAAATAGGGAACTATGGCTACACCTTC. Translated: CASSQEIGNYGYTF. The chain carries TRBV4-3 and TRBJ1-2, with D uncertain. Germline loops: CDR1 LGHNA, CDR2 YSLEER. The CDR3 runs 14 residues. V lost 0 bases and J 2 bases, leaving 7 bases between the germline ends.

V usage is TRBV6-4 and J usage is TRBJ2-1; D call uncertain. The CDR3 extends over 13 amino acids. Trimming shortened V by 3 bases and J by 8 bases, and 11 bases separated the two germline ends. The germline CDR1 and CDR2 sequences are MRHNA and SNTAGT. The chain's CDR3 is CASSEVLMHEQFF. CDR3 DNA: TGTGCCAGCAGTGAGGTGCTAATGCATGAGCAGTTCTTC.

The chain links TRBV5-6 to TRBJ2-3; 11 bases are shared with TRBD2. The CDR3 contains 17 residues. Germline lookup yields CDR1 SGHDT and CDR2 YYEEEE. V shed 4 bases, J shed 0 bases, and the junction held 7 bases outside the gene matches. CDR3 amino acids: CASSLRTSGYSTDTQYF. The CDR3 DNA is TGTGCCAGCAGCCTGAGGACTAGCGGGTATAGCACAGATACGCAGTATTTT.

The chain's CDR3 is CASSLRAGSGHQPQHF. CDR3 DNA: TGTGCCAGCAGCTTAAGGGCAGGGTCCGGGCATCAGCCCCAGCATTTT. The chain is built from TRBV11-2 and TRBJ1-5, with TRBD1 as a possible D gene (5 bases). Trimming shortened V by 2 bases and J by 5 bases, and 16 bases separated the two germline ends. Germline V lookup: CDR1 SGHAT, CDR2 FQNNGV. The length of the CDR3 is 16 residues.

The chain employs TRBV5-1 and TRBJ2-3; weak D call: TRBD1 (6 bases). There are 15 residues in the CDR3. Trimming took off 7 bases at V and 2 bases at J, with 17 bases between the two ends. CDR1 and CDR2 from the germline V gene are SGHRS and YFSETQ. For the CDR3, the DNA is TGCGCCAGCGGGTTGCAGGGACACATCACAGATACGCAGTATTTT. Amino acids: CASGLQGHITDTQYF.

The chain uses TRBV20-1 and TRBJ2-2; 7 nucleotides agree with TRBD2. The CDR3 runs to 11 residues. V shed 4 bases, J shed 13 bases, and the junction held 6 bases outside the gene matches. Germline lookup yields CDR1 DFQATT and CDR2 SNEGSKA (reference sequence). As DNA, the CDR3 is TGCAGTGCTACGACTCCGGGAGGGCTGTTTTTT. Its translation: CSATTPGGLFF.

The chain is built from TRBV9 and TRBJ2-3; 10 bases agree with TRBD1. Germline V lookup: CDR1 SGDLS, CDR2 YYNGEE. The V segment lost 4 bases and the J segment 0 bases; nucleotides outside the gene matches: 5. The CDR3 covers 16 residues. CDR3 DNA: TGTGCCAGCAGCACCGGACAGGGGGGGAGCACAGATACGCAGTATTTT. It specifies CASSTGQGGSTDTQYF.

This clone was observed a handful of times. The rearrangement uses TRBV11-3 and TRBJ2-3; D is possibly TRBD1 or TRBD2 (5 bases each). The CDR3 runs to 15 residues. Germline V gene data show CDR1 as SGHNT and CDR2 as YENEEA. V lost 5 bases, J lost 4 bases, and 16 bases lay in between. Here the CDR3 reads CASSPPGTAADTQYF. The CDR3 DNA reads TGTGCCAGCAGCCCACCGGGGACCGCAGCAGATACGCAGTATTTT.